What follows are 23 T cell receptor beta chains derived from one specimen sequenced in a study of control samples from healthy donors and cancer patients. The method was immunoSEQ multiplex PCR; TCRdb's version includes in-frame clones alone and lacks a portion of them. The data contain some 150,000 clones, approximately 94% of them singletons. Sample: PBMCs. All receptors derive from a man between 60 and 75 years old with colorectal cancer.

The V and J genes are TRBV5-1 and TRBJ2-4, with a tentative D call TRBD2 (6 bases). With 0 bases removed from V and 2 bases from J, the gap between germline ends came to 9 bases. CDR1 is SGHRS and CDR2 is YFSETQ in the germline V gene. This CDR3 comprises 15 residues. Here the CDR3 DNA reads TGCGCCAGCAGCTTGGGCGGGGAGACCAAAAACATTCAGTACTTC. Its translation: CASSLGGETKNIQYF. Looking up the rest from reference TRBV5-1 and TRBJ2-4 gives the full variable domain: KAGVTQTPRYLIKTRGQQVTLSCSPISGHRSVSWYQQTPGQGLQFLFEYFSETQRNKGNFPGRFSGRQFSNSRSEMNVSTLELGDSALYLCASSLGGETKNIQYFGAGTRLSVL.

The chain recombines TRBV2 with TRBJ1-1; tentative D call: TRBD1 (5 bases). CDR3 length equals 14 residues. CDR1 is SNHLY and CDR2 is FYNNEI in the germline V gene. Trimming pared 8 bases from V and 7 bases from J, leaving 20 bases between. The CDR3 DNA reads TGTGCCAGCCCGGTCCGACAGCCCCCAGTTGAAGCTTTCTTT. The encoded protein is CASPVRQPPVEAFF.

The chain combines TRBV5-4 with TRBJ2-5; TRBD2 matches at 11 bases. CDR1 and CDR2 (germline): SGHNT, YYREEE (reference sequence). CDR3 length: 15 amino acids. The V segment lost 4 bases and the J segment 2 bases; nucleotides outside the gene matches: 4. CDR3 amino acids: CASSAGTSGQETQYF. The CDR3 DNA is TGTGCCAGCAGCGCCGGGACTAGCGGACAAGAGACCCAGTACTTC.

CDR3 sequence: CASSSGTATDTQYF. The CDR3 nucleotides are TGCGCCAGCAGCTCGGGGACAGCCACAGATACGCAGTATTTT. J is TRBJ2-3 and V is TRBV5-1; 7 bases match TRBD1. The CDR3 totals 14 residues. Germline V gene sequence: CDR1 SGHRS, CDR2 YFSETQ. Trimming removed 3 bases from V and 2 bases from J; junction bases left unmatched: 3. Using reference TRBV5-1 and TRBJ2-3 for the parts outside the CDR3, the full variable domain is KAGVTQTPRYLIKTRGQQVTLSCSPISGHRSVSWYQQTPGQGLQFLFEYFSETQRNKGNFPGRFSGRQFSNSRSEMNVSTLELGDSALYLCASSSGTATDTQYFGPGTRLTVL.

The chain combines TRBV5-1 with TRBJ1-2; no reliable D call. Germline CDR1 reads SGHRS; CDR2 reads YFSETQ. With 4 bases removed from V and 4 bases from J, the gap between germline ends came to 11 bases. The CDR3 spans 13 residues. Here the CDR3 reads CASSPGSSYGYTF. Here the CDR3 DNA reads TGCGCCAGCAGCCCCGGGAGTAGCTATGGCTACACCTTC.

This clone was observed once. This sequence joins TRBV30 and TRBJ1-5, with a tentative D call TRBD1 (5 bases). V shed 0 bases and J shed 9 bases, with 18 bases lying between them. The CDR3 runs to 15 residues. CDR1 GTSNPN and CDR2 SVGIG come from the germline V gene (reference sequence). The CDR3 loop reads CAWSVLGAGARPQHF. The CDR3 nucleotides read TGTGCCTGGAGTGTACTTGGGGCAGGCGCTCGGCCCCAGCATTTT.

The chain carries TRBV9 and TRBJ2-1; TRBD2 aligns across 8 bases. Germline V gene sequence: CDR1 SGDLS, CDR2 YYNGEE. V gave up 0 bases and J gave up 8 bases; unmatched junction bases: 7. This CDR3 is 15 amino acids long. Here the CDR3 reads CASSVVSGGLYEQFF. CDR3 sequence (DNA): TGTGCCAGCAGCGTAGTCAGCGGGGGTCTCTATGAGCAGTTCTTC.

This CDR3 is CASSIDLLQTGSYNEQFF. The CDR3 coding sequence is TGTGCCAGTAGTATAGATCTGTTGCAGACGGGCTCCTACAATGAGCAGTTCTTC. V and J are TRBV19 and TRBJ2-1; D gene ambiguous. Per germline, CDR1 LNHDA and CDR2 SQIVND (reference sequence). The CDR3 spans 18 residues. Trimming removed 0 bases at V and 0 bases at J, with 15 bases between.

The gene calls are TRBV6-1 and TRBJ1-1; the D is unclear. Germline CDR1 is MNHNS and CDR2 is SASEGT. The CDR3 is made up of 13 amino acids. V lost 5 bases to trimming and J lost 1 base, with 8 bases between them. The DNA for the CDR3 is TGTGCCAGCAGTTATCAAAAGAACACTGAAGCTTTCTTT. Residues: CASSYQKNTEAFF.

V gene TRBV27 combines with J gene TRBJ2-7, with a possible D match to TRBD2 (5 bases). CDR1 and CDR2 (germline): MNHEY, SMNVEV (reference sequence). CDR3 length: 13 residues. V was clipped by 3 bases and J by 5 bases, with 11 bases between them. The CDR3 region is CASSLPGENEQYF. The CDR3 nucleotides read TGTGCCAGCAGTTTGCCCGGGGAGAACGAGCAGTACTTC.

This chain joins TRBV24-1 and TRBJ2-1, with D tentatively TRBD1 (5 bases). V lost 5 bases, J lost 5 bases, and 6 bases lay in between. CDR1 is KGHDR, CDR2 SFDVKD, per germline. This CDR3 has 12 residues. DNA for the CDR3: TGTGCCACCAGTGTAGGGGACAATGAGCAGTTCTTC. Protein: CATSVGDNEQFF.

CDR3 loop: CSVKGESYEQYF. CDR3 DNA sequence: TGCAGCGTTAAGGGGGAATCCTACGAGCAGTACTTC. The chain combines TRBV29-1 with TRBJ2-7, with TRBD1 as a possible D gene (6 bases). In germline, CDR1 is SQVTM, CDR2 ANQGSEA. The V end lost 5 bases, the J end lost 1 base, and 9 bases lay between the germline ends. The CDR3 has 12 amino acids.

The V call is TRBV30, the J call TRBJ1-6; the match to TRBD1 covers 7 bases. V lost 1 base, J lost 11 bases, and 14 bases stayed unmatched. The CDR3 is 16 residues long. From germline, CDR1 is GTSNPN and CDR2 SVGIG (reference sequence). CDR3 DNA: TGTGCCTGGAGTGACGCGGGCAGGGGGTATGAGGCACCCCTCCACTTT. This translates into CAWSDAGRGYEAPLHF.

The chain joins TRBV10-3 to TRBJ1-6; 10 nucleotides match TRBD1. The CDR3 covers 15 residues. CDR1 and CDR2 (germline): ENHRY, SYGVKD. Germline trimming cut 10 bases from V and 7 bases from J; bases unmatched to any gene: 10. The CDR3 loop reads CATGTGETSNSPLHF. The CDR3, as DNA: TGTGCCACAGGGACAGGGGAGACTTCCAATTCACCCCTCCACTTT.

With regard to this clone: The sample holds other DNA sequences that translate to the same CDR3. This chain joins TRBV10-2 and TRBJ2-1, with 7 positions matching TRBD2. In germline, CDR1 is WSHSY, CDR2 SAAADI. The V segment lost 1 base and the J segment 10 bases; nucleotides outside the gene matches: 10. The length of the CDR3 is 15 residues. The CDR3 nucleotides read TGCGCCAGCAGTGAGTTAGCGGGCTCTCGGAGGGAGCAGTTCTTC. Translated: CASSELAGSRREQFF.

This chain uses TRBV6-5 with TRBJ2-5; no reliable D call. V lost 5 bases and J 1 base, leaving 2 bases between the germline ends. Germline V lookup: CDR1 MNHEY, CDR2 SVGAGI. The CDR3 has 11 residues. The CDR3, as DNA: TGTGCCAGCAGTAGCCAAGAGACCCAGTACTTC. Translated: CASSSQETQYF.

This rearrangement joins TRBV27 to TRBJ1-6; D not resolved. Trimming removed 1 base from V and 7 bases from J, with 11 bases in between. This CDR3 comprises 15 residues. From germline, CDR1 is MNHEY and CDR2 SMNVEV (reference sequence). CDR3 region: CASSLFRGGNSPLHF. In nucleotides, the CDR3 is TGTGCCAGCAGTTTATTTCGCGGAGGGAATTCACCCCTCCACTTT.

The chain uses TRBV27 and TRBJ2-4; the D gene is possibly TRBD2 (6 bases). Germline values: CDR1 MNHEY, CDR2 SMNVEV (reference sequence). Trimming cost V 0 bases and J 3 bases, with 12 bases left between them. This CDR3 comprises 16 residues. The CDR3 coding sequence is TGTGCCAGCAGTTTATCTTATGGAGGGGTCAAAAACATTCAGTACTTC. Its protein product is CASSLSYGGVKNIQYF.

This clone was counted a single time. The V gene is TRBV5-1, the J gene TRBJ2-2; D unresolved. V lost 0 bases to trimming and J lost 1 base, with 7 bases between them. Germline-derived CDR1 and CDR2 are SGHRS and YFSETQ. This CDR3 comprises 15 residues. The DNA for the CDR3 is TGCGCCAGCAGCTTGGAACGGCAGAACACCGGGGAGCTGTTTTTT. Protein product: CASSLERQNTGELFF.

The chain carries TRBV7-8 and TRBJ2-7; 7 bases fit TRBD2. V shed 0 bases and J 6 bases; nucleotides not matched to a gene: 11. The germline gives CDR1 SGHVS, CDR2 FQNEAQ. The CDR3 has 16 amino acids. Here the CDR3 DNA reads TGTGCCAGCAGCTTAGCGACGGGGGGTCGATCAACCGAGCAGTACTTC. Its translation is CASSLATGGRSTEQYF.

This clone has only one observation. The genes are TRBV5-1 and TRBJ2-3; the D is unclear. Germline assignment: CDR1 SGHRS and CDR2 YFSETQ. This CDR3 spans 13 amino acids. V dropped 0 bases and J dropped 2 bases, with 4 bases sitting between them. The CDR3 DNA is TGCGCCAGCAGCTTGGACAACACAGATACGCAGTATTTT. This sequence encodes CASSLDNTDTQYF. The whole variable domain, filled in from reference TRBV5-1 and TRBJ2-3, reads KAGVTQTPRYLIKTRGQQVTLSCSPISGHRSVSWYQQTPGQGLQFLFEYFSETQRNKGNFPGRFSGRQFSNSRSEMNVSTLELGDSALYLCASSLDNTDTQYFGPGTRLTVL.

This chain connects TRBV2 to TRBJ1-1; D perhaps matches TRBD1 (6 bases). Germline lookup yields CDR1 SNHLY and CDR2 FYNNEI. The CDR3 covers 12 residues. Trimming shortened V by 6 bases and J by 7 bases, and 12 bases separated the two germline ends. The CDR3 nucleotides are TGTGCCAGCAGCGCGGGGGGGCTTGAAGCTTTCTTT. Protein: CASSAGGLEAFF.

This sequence joins TRBV18 and TRBJ2-7, with D perhaps TRBD1 or TRBD2 (5 bases each). Germline V gene data show CDR1 as KGHSH and CDR2 as LQKENI. V was pared by 6 bases and J by 2 bases, with 17 bases between. The CDR3 is 15 amino acids. CDR3 DNA: TGTGCCAGCTCGCCCTCCGGGGCAGGGCCCTACGAGCAGTACTTC. Translating it yields CASSPSGAGPYEQYF.